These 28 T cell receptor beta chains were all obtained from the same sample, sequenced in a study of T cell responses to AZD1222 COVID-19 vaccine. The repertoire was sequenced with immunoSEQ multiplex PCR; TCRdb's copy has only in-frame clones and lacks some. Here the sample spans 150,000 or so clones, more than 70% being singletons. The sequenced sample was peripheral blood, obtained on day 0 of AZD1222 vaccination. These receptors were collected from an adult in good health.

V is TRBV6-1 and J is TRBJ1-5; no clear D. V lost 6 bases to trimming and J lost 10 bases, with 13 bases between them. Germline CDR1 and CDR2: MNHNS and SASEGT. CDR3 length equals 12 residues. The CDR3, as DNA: TGTGCCAGCAGCACCACTCAAGGACCCCAGCATTTT. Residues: CASSTTQGPQHF.

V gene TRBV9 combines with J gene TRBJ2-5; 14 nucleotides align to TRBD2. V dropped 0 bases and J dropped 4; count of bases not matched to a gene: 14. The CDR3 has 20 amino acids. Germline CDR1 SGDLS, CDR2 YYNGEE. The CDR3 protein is CASSVDVGVGTSGGTETQYF. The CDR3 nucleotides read TGTGCCAGCAGCGTAGACGTCGGAGTGGGGACTAGCGGGGGTACAGAGACCCAGTACTTC. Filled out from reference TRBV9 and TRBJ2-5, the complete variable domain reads DSGVTQTPKHLITATGQRVTLRCSPRSGDLSVYWYQQSLDQGLQFLIQYYNGEERAKGNILERFSAQQFPDLHSELNLSSLELGDSALYFCASSVDVGVGTSGGTETQYFGPGTRLLVL.

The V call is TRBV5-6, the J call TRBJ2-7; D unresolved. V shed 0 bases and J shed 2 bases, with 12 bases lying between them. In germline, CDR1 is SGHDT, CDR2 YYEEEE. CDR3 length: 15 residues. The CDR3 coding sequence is TGTGCCAGCAGCTTGGGGCCAGGCATAACCTACGAGCAGTACTTC. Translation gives CASSLGPGITYEQYF.

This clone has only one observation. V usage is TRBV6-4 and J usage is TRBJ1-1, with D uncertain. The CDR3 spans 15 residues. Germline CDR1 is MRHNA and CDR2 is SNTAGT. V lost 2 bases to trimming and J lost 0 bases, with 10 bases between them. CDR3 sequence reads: CASSDERLMNTEAFF. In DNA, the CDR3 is TGTGCCAGCAGTGACGAACGCCTCATGAACACTGAAGCTTTCTTT.

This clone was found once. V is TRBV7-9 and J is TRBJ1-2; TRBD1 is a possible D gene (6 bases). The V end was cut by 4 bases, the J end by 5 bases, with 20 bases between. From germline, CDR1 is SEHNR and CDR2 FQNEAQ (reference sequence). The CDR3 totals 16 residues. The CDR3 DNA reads TGTGCCAGCAGCTCGTCGGGACACACCTCGTGGTATGGCTACACCTTC. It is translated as CASSSSGHTSWYGYTF. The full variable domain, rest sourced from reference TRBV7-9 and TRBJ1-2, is DTGVSQNPRHKITKRGQNVTFRCDPISEHNRLYWYRQTLGQGPEFLTYFQNEAQLEKSRLLSDRFSAERPKGSFSTLEIQRTEQGDSAMYLCASSSSGHTSWYGYTFGSGTRLTVV.

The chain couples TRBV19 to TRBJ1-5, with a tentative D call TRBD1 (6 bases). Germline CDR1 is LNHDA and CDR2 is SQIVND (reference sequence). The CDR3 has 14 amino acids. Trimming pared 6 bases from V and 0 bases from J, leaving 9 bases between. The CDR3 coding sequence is TGTGCCAGTAGGGAGGGGGATAGCAATCAGCCCCAGCATTTT. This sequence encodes CASREGDSNQPQHF.

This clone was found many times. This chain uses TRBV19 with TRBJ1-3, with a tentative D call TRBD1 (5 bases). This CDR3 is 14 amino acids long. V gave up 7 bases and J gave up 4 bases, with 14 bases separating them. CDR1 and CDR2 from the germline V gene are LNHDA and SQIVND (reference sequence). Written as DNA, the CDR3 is TGTGCCAGTACCCATCGGGACGGGGGAAACACCATATATTTT. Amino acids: CASTHRDGGNTIYF.

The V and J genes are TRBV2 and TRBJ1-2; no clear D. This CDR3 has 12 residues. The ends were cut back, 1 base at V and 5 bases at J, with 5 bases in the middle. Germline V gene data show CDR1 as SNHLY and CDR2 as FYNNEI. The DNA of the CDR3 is TGTGCCAGCAGTGAAGATGGTTATGGCTACACCTTC. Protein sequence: CASSEDGYGYTF.

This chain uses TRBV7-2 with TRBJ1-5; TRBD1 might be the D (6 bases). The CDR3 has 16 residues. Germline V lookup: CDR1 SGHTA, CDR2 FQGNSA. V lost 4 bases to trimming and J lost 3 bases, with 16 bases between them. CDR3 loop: CASSSRGGGINQPQHF. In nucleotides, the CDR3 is TGTGCCAGCAGCTCCAGGGGAGGGGGGATCAATCAGCCCCAGCATTTT. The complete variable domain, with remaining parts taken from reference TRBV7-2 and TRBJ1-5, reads GAGVSQSPSNKVTEKGKDVELRCDPISGHTALYWYRQSLGQGLEFLIYFQGNSAPDKSGLPSDRFSAERTGGSVSTLTIQRTQQEDSAVYLCASSSRGGGINQPQHFGDGTRLSIL.

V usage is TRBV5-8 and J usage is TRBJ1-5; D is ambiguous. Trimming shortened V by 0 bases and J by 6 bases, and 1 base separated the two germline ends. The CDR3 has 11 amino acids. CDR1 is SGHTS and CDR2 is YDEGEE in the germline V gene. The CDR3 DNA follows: TGTGCCAGCAGCTTGGCTCAGCCCCAGCATTTT. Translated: CASSLAQPQHF.

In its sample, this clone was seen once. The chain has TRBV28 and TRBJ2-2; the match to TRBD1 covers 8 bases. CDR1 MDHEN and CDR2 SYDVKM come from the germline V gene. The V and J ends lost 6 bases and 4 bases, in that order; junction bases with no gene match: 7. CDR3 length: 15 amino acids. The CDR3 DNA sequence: TGTGCCAGCAGGGGGGGACAGGCAGCCACCGGGGAGCTGTTTTTT. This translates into CASRGGQAATGELFF.

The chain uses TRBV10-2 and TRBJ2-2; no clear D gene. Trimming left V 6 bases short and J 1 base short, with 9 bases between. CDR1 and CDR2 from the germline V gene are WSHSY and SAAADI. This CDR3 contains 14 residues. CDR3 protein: CASRTHQNTGELFF. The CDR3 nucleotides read TGCGCCAGCAGAACACACCAGAACACCGGGGAGCTGTTTTTT.

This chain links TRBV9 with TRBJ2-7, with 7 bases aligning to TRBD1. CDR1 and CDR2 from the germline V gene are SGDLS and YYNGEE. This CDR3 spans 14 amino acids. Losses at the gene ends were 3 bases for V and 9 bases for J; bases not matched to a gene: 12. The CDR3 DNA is TGTGCCAGCAGCGACCGGGACAGTCCCCTAGGGCAGTACTTC. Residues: CASSDRDSPLGQYF.

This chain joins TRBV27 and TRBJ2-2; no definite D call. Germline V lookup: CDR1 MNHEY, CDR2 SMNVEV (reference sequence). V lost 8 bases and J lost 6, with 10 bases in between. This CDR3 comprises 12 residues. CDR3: CASGVPPGELFF. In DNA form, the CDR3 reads TGTGCCAGCGGGGTCCCTCCCGGGGAGCTGTTTTTT.

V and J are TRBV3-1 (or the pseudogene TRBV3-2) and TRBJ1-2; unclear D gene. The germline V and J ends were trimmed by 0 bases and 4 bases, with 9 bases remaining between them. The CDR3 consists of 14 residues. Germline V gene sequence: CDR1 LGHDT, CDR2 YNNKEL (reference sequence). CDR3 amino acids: CASSQDHRIYGYTF. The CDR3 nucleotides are TGTGCCAGCAGCCAAGATCACCGGATCTATGGCTACACCTTC.

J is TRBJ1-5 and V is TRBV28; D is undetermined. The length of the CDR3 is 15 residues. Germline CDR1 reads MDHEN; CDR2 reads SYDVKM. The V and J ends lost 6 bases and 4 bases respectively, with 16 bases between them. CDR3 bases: TGTGCCAGCAGCCCCCACAGTATACAGAATCAGCCCCAGCATTTT. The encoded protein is CASSPHSIQNQPQHF.

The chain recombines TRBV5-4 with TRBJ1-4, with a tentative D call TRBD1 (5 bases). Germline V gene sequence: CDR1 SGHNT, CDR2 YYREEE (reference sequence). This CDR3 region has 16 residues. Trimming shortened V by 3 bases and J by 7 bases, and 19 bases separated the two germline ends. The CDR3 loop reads CASSYGTGELGEKLFF. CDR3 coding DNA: TGTGCCAGCAGCTATGGAACAGGCGAACTCGGTGAAAAACTGTTTTTT.

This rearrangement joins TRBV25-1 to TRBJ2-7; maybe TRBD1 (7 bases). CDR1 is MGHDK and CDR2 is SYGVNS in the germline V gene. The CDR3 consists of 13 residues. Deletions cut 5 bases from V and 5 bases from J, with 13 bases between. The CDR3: CASSLQGTHEQYF. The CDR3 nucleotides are TGTGCCAGCAGTCTACAGGGGACTCACGAGCAGTACTTC.

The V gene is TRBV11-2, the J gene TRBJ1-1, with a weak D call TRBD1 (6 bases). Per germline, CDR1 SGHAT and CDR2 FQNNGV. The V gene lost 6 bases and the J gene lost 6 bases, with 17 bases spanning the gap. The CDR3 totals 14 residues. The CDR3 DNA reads TGTGCCAGCAGTTGGGGGCAACGAGGCGCTGAAGCTTTCTTT. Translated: CASSWGQRGAEAFF.

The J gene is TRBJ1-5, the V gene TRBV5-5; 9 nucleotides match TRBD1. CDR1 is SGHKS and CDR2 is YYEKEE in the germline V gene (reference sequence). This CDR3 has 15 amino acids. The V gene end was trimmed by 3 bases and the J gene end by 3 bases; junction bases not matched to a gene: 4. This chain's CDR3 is CASSYGTGNNQPQHF. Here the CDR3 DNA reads TGTGCCAGCAGCTACGGGACAGGGAACAATCAGCCCCAGCATTTT.

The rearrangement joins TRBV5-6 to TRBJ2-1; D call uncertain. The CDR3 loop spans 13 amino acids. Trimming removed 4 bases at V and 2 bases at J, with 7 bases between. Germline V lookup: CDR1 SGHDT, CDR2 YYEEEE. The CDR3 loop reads CASSTRPYNEQFF. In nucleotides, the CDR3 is TGTGCCAGCAGCACCCGGCCCTACAATGAGCAGTTCTTC.

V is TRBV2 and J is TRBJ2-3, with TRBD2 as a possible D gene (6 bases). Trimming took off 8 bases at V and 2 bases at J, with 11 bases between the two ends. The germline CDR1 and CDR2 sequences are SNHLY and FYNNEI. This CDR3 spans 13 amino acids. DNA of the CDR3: TGTGCCAGCGCACGGGAGTTCACAGATACGCAGTATTTT. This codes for CASAREFTDTQYF.

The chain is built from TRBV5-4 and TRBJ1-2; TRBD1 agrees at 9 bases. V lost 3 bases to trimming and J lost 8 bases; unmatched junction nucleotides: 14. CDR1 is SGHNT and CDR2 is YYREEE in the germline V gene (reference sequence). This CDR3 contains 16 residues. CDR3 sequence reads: CASSSEWLQGAGGYTF. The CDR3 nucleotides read TGTGCCAGCAGCTCCGAATGGTTACAGGGGGCGGGAGGCTACACCTTC.

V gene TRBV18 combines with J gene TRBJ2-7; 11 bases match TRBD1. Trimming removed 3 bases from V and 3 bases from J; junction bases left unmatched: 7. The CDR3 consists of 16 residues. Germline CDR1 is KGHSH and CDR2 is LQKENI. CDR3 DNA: TGTGCCAGCTCACCCACATCCGGGACAGGGGGCTACGAGCAGTACTTC. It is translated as CASSPTSGTGGYEQYF.

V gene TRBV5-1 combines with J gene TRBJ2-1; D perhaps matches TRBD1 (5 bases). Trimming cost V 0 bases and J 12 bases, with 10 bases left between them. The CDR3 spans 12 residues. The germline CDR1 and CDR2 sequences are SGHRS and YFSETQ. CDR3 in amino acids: CASSLEGEGQFF. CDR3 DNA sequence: TGCGCCAGCAGCTTGGAAGGGGAAGGGCAGTTCTTC.

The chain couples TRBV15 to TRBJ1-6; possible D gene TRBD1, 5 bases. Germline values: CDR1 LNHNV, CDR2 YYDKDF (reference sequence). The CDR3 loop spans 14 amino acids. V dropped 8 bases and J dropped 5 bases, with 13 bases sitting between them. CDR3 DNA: TGTGCCACCTCCCGGGACGGTGATAATTCACCCCTCCACTTT. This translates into CATSRDGDNSPLHF.

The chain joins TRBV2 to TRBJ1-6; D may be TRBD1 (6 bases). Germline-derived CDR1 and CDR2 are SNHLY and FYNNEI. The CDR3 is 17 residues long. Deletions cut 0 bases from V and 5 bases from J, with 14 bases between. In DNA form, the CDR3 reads TGTGCCAGCAGTGAAGCGCCCAACAGGGTTAATAATTCACCCCTCCACTTT. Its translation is CASSEAPNRVNNSPLHF.

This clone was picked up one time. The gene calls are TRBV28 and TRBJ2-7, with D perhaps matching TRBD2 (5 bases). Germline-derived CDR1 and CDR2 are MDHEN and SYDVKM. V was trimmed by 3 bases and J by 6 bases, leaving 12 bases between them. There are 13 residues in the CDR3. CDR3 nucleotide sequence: TGTGCCAGCAGTTTCGGGGTGCCCCCCGAGCAGTACTTC. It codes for CASSFGVPPEQYF.